Below, one T cell receptor (beta chain) is given with its context. Its antigen is currently not known. Base qualities were left out, and no much larger clone turns up one base away. CDR1 and CDR2 are drawn from the germline V gene: KGHSH, LQKENI. The CDR3 holds 13 amino acids from the cysteine to the phenylalanine. Solely the CDR3 DNA is kept, with 39 bases framed from the first base. V is cut by 0 bases and J by 4 bases, and the space between the germline ends is 6 bases. A MiSeq instrument was used for deep resolution sequencing, which targeted depths ranging from 1 in 1 million up to 1 in 200,000 T cells, with coverage averaging 10x for each clonotype. The immunoSEQ hsTCRB Kit was used to generate TCR beta libraries. As for the original processing: ImmunoSEQ Data Assistant and ImmunoSEQ Analyzer were used for data analysis, and V, D and J genes were assigned according to IMGT definitions. Clonality was computed as one minus normalized Shannon entropy of productive rearrangement frequencies, ranging from 0 to 1. Only overrepresented clonotypes making up at least 0.05% of each patient's repertoire were included in the public clonotype analysis. Some 12 age-matched healthy donor repertoires from immuneACCESS served as clonality controls. What TCRdb holds here is the immuneACCESS table cut down to in-frame rearrangements. Part of the clones is not present; checked against another copy, under half of the missing clones reflect an unresolved V gene, and the others are unexplained. From that table come the V and J calls and clone size; the DNA was used to work out D and trimming. In all, the sample holds 90,000 to 100,000 clones, and approximately 82% of those were seen once. Jointly, the top ten make up around 30% of the sample.

These data come from a study of cytotoxic CD8 clonotypes in ibrutinib-treated CLL (dated by TCRdb to the early 2020s). For context, the study as a whole: The cohort had around twelve relapsed/refractory and under 16 treatment-naive patients; under 18 were IGHV unmutated. Samples at response were collected after a median of approximately twelve months of treatment, with a range of about 6 to 36 months. Cryopreserved peripheral blood mononuclear cells were obtained before treatment, at response, and at either sustained remission or disease progression. Partial responses were observed in about 25 patients and complete responses in 2; after a median follow-up of 68 months, remission was maintained in 15 or so patients and progression was observed in approximately 12. All remission and progressive disease samples were collected while patients were still receiving ibrutinib. An average of approximately 260,000 productive templates and 94,082 productive rearrangements was obtained per sample. Longitudinal samples were available for about 30% of the 86 trial participants. Study-wide conclusions, independent of this receptor: Public clonotypes were rare and either contracted or stayed stable during treatment, and the rise in clonality at ibrutinib response reflected the expansion of private clonotypes. Baseline clonality exceeded that of age-matched healthy donors and correlated strongly with circulating CD8+ T-cell counts. Sampling times were not matched between patients in sustained remission and patients whose disease was progressing, and lymph node repertoires were not examined. At ibrutinib response clonality went up, during sustained remission it held steady, and at progression it dropped back toward baseline.

The intended sense of this specimen's time point label: about a year on ibrutinib. Around 1.8 micrograms of genomic DNA were extracted from cryopreserved PBMCs for TCR beta library preparation. Longitudinal blood samples from CLL patients on ibrutinib monotherapy were analyzed using high-throughput TCR beta sequencing. The patients were enrolled in a single-center, open-label phase 2 trial of ibrutinib monotherapy. The sequence links TRBV18 to TRBJ2-5; a confident D gene designation cannot be given. The clonotype originates from a human donor with chronic lymphocytic leukemia. Sequences were derived from PBMCs, sampled after 12 months of ibrutinib treatment. The CDR3 has the sequence CASSPPGRETQYF. In nucleotide form, the sequence is TGTGCCAGCTCACCACCCGGGCGAGAGACCCAGTACTTC.